The clone carrying this T cell receptor beta chain is a singleton in its sample. The source of the sample is a study of blood T cell repertoires in COVID-19. About the study: Material from acute and convalescent COVID-19 was sourced from the United States, Italy and Spain.

Profiling relied on immunoSEQ multiplex PCR, and the TCRdb table lists in-frame clones only, not all of them. The table shows 97,000 or so clones, with over 85% occurring only once. The receptor comes from a woman aged 50 to 60 with COVID-19, enrolled during active disease. Sequencing was done on a sample of peripheral blood.

The CDR3 DNA sequence: TGCGCCAGCAGTATCGGGACAGTCAACACTGAAGCTTTCTTT. This encodes CASSIGTVNTEAFF. The chain joins TRBV10-1 to TRBJ1-1; 7 bases line up with TRBD1. Germline lookup yields CDR1 WNHNN and CDR2 SYGVQD (reference sequence). The CDR3 consists of 14 residues. V lost 5 bases and J lost 2; bases outside the gene matches: 5.